This T cell receptor beta chain was recorded in a study of CD8+CD57+ T cells in acquired aplastic anemia. Whole-study findings and limits: Levels of CD8+ Simpson's diversity were not significantly distinct in patients versus controls.

Profiling of TCR beta VDJ combinations and CDR3 sequences used genomic DNA as template. MiXCR was run by TCRdb on the reads, yielding one entry per CDR3 protein. The sample includes about 250,000 distinct CDR3 sequences, around half seen only once; the top ten take approximately 7.8%. Remarks on this clonotype: As yet, its antigen is unknown.

V was clipped by 3 bases and J by 1 base, with 3 bases between them. CDR1 and CDR2 (germline): MDHEN, SYDVKM. The CDR3 is 12 amino acids. Patients picked for sequencing had shown CD8+CD57+ cell expansion detected by flow cytometry. Sequenced sample: sorted CD4+, CD8+, or CD8+CD57+ T cells (not recorded which) from PBMCs. The chain links TRBV28 to TRBJ1-1; D uncertain. The TCR originated in a human donor with aplastic anemia. The CDR3 protein is CASSFENTEAFF. The DNA of the CDR3 is TGTGCCAGCAGTTTCGAGAACACTGAAGCTTTCTTT.